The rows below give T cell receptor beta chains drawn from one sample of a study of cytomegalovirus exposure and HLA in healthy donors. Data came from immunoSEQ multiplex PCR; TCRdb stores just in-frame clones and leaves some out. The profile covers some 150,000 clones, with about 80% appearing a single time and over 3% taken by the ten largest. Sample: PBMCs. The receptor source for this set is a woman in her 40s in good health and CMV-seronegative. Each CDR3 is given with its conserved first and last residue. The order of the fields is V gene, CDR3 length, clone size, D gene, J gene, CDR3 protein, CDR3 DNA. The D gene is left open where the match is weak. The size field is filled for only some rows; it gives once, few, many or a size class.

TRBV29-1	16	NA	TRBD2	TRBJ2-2	CSVLSTLAGVAGELFF	TGCAGCGTTTTATCTACACTAGCGGGAGTCGCCGGGGAGCTGTTTTTT
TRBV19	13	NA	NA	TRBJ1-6	CASNGVTNSPLHF	TGTGCCAGTAACGGGGTTACTAATTCACCCCTCCACTTT
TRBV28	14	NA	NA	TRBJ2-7	CASSFEGGPREQYF	TGTGCCAGCAGTTTTGAGGGAGGCCCGCGCGAGCAGTACTTC
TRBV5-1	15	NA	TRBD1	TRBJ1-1	CASSPLGQLNTEAFF	TGCGCCAGCAGCCCCCTGGGACAGCTGAACACTGAAGCTTTCTTT
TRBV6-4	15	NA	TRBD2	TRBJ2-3	CASSDSAGGPDTQYF	TGTGCCAGCAGTGACTCAGCGGGGGGGCCAGATACGCAGTATTTT
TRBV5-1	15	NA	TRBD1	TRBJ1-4	CASSQGQGFGEKLFF	TGCGCCAGCAGCCAGGGACAGGGCTTCGGGGAAAAACTGTTTTTT
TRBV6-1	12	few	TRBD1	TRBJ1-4	CASSGDREELFF	TGTGCCAGCAGTGGGGACAGAGAGGAACTGTTTTTT
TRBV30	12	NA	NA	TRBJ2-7	CAWRRARYEQYF	TGTGCCTGGAGGCGGGCCCGTTACGAGCAGTACTTC
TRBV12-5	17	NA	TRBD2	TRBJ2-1	CASGLPHTSGGAREQFF	TGTGCTAGTGGTTTGCCACACACTAGCGGGGGGGCTCGTGAGCAGTTCTTC
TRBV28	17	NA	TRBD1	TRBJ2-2	CASYSAAGQGNTGELFF	TGTGCCAGCTACTCCGCGGCGGGACAGGGGAACACCGGGGAGCTGTTTTTT
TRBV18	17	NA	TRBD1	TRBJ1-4	CASSPFTVGTANEKLFF	TGTGCCAGCTCACCATTTACCGTAGGGACAGCTAATGAAAAACTGTTTTTT
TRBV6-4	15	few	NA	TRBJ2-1	CASSYERSSYNEQFF	TGTGCCAGCAGCTACGAGAGAAGCTCCTACAATGAGCAGTTCTTC
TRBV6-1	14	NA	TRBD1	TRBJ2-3	CASSTRTGSDTQYF	TGTGCCAGCAGTACCCGGACAGGGTCAGATACGCAGTATTTT
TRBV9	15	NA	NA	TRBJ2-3	CASSVGGGGTDTQYF	TGTGCCAGCAGCGTAGGCGGCGGGGGCACAGATACGCAGTATTTT
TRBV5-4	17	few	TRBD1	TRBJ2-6	CASSSGQGLSGANVLTF	TGTGCCAGCAGCAGCGGACAGGGCCTTTCGGGGGCCAACGTCCTGACTTTC
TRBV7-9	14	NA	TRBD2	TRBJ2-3	CASSPRGGTDTQYF	TGTGCCAGCAGCCCGCGGGGGGGCACAGATACGCAGTATTTT
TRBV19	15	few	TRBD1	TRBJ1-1	CASSIRQGLNTEAFF	TGTGCCAGTAGTATCCGACAGGGCCTGAACACTGAAGCTTTCTTT
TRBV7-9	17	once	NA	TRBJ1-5	CASSLATGSDSNQPQHF	TGTGCCAGCAGCTTAGCCACAGGGTCGGATAGCAATCAGCCCCAGCATTTT
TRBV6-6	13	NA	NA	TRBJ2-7	CATLGLKPYEQYF	TGTGCCACCCTCGGACTAAAACCTTACGAGCAGTACTTC
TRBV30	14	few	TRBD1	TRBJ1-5	CACRTGWSDQPQHF	TGTGCCTGCAGGACAGGGTGGTCAGATCAGCCCCAGCATTTT
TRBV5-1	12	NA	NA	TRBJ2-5	CASSRLQETQYF	TGCGCCAGCAGCCGTCTGCAAGAGACCCAGTACTTC
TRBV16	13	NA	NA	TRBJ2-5	CASSRGREETQYF	TGTGCCAGCAGCCGCGGCAGGGAAGAGACCCAGTACTTC
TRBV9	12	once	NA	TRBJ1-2	CASSLVGDGYTF	TGTGCCAGCAGCCTAGTAGGGGATGGCTACACCTTC
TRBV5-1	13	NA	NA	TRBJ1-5	CASSSRGDQPQHF	TGCGCCAGCAGCTCCCGGGGGGATCAGCCCCAGCATTTT
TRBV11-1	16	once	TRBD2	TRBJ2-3	CASSLGLAGGQDTQYF	TGTGCCAGCAGTCTTGGACTAGCGGGAGGTCAAGATACGCAGTATTTT